This T cell receptor beta chain was obtained from a study of Ad26.COV2.S vaccination and SARS-CoV-2 variants. Study-level information: Into the muscle, Ad26.COV2.S was dosed once or twice, 56 days apart.

Per germline, CDR1 MDHEN and CDR2 SYDVKM. The CDR3 covers 13 residues. Trimming cost V 6 bases and J 2 bases, with 8 bases left between them. Regarding the study as a whole: In TCR breadth and depth analyses, total T cell responses may have been underestimated.

Turning to this clone: Its antigen is undetermined. This sample also contains other DNA sequences that code for the same CDR3.

Sample treatment: around 19 received Ad26.COV2.S at low or high dose, single or two shots; roughly 5 received placebo; per-sample allocation not given. Samples came from day 63 after the first vaccine or placebo injection. It was an adult aged 18-55 years in Boston who was the donor. This table comes from immunoSEQ multiplex PCR, and its TCRdb copy is limited to in-frame clones, with some not included. This repertoire shows around 320,000 clones, roughly 80% found once; its top ten account for 2.1%. The sequence derives from a person aged 18-60 years who received the Ad26.COV2.S COVID-19 vaccine or a placebo. The specimen comprised peripheral blood, sampled in a trial of Ad26.COV2.S vaccine versus placebo. V is TRBV28 and J is TRBJ1-5, with unresolved D. Here the CDR3 DNA reads TGTGCCAGCAGAGTCCGAGGCAATCAGCCCCAGCATTTT. Its translation: CASRVRGNQPQHF.